The 26 T cell receptor beta chains reported below all come from one sample, sequenced in a study of vaccination and CD4 T cells after COVID-19 (dated by TCRdb to between 2022 and 2023). Receptor amplification or capture employed PCR. Sequencing relied on an Illumina iSeq 100. DNA from cultured CD4+ T cells underwent TCR sequencing with the Oncomine TCR Beta short-read assay at the Johns Hopkins FTIC core. In TCRdb, the public reads were trimmed at Q25 with fastp and aligned with MiXCR, with productive beta chains retained. Rows matching on CDR3 protein sequence are summarized as one entry with the most common DNA and genes. In this sample the table shows roughly 8,900 distinct CDR3 sequences, under 35% of which occur a single time. 30% of the sample goes to the ten largest clones. No antigen has been identified for these receptors. According to the study, the label for this sample's treatment or condition signals: roughly 11-day PBMC culture with coronavirus spike peptide pools or control peptides (ViraFEST assay).

Sequencing was performed on cultured CD4+ T cells from blood. Receptor source: a human donor with COVID-19.

The chain is built from TRBV5-1 and TRBJ2-1, with 8 bases aligning to TRBD1. Germline V gives CDR1 SGHRS, CDR2 YFSETQ. J gave up 1 base and V 3 bases, and 6 bases lay outside the gene matches. There are 16 residues in the CDR3. This CDR3 reads CASSSGQARSYNEQFF. As DNA, the CDR3 is TGCGCCAGCAGCTCGGGACAGGCTCGATCCTACAATGAGCAGTTCTTC.

In its sample, this clonotype was seen a few times. The chain employs TRBV20-1 and TRBJ2-5; D is perhaps TRBD1 or TRBD2 (6 bases each). The length of the CDR3 is 13 residues. Between the trimmed V and J ends, which lost 4 bases and 4 bases, there was a span of 13 bases. Germline values: CDR1 DFQATT, CDR2 SNEGSKA (reference sequence). This CDR3 is CSATGGMRETQYF. CDR3 coding DNA: TGCAGTGCTACCGGGGGCATGCGAGAGACCCAGTACTTC.

This chain uses TRBV7-9 with TRBJ2-1; 13 positions match TRBD2. Germline V lookup: CDR1 SEHNR, CDR2 FQNEAQ (reference sequence). CDR3 length equals 17 residues. V shed 1 base, J shed 5 bases, and the junction held 5 bases outside the gene matches. The CDR3 here is CASSLGALAGGHNEQFF. In DNA form, the CDR3 reads TGTGCCAGCAGCTTAGGGGCACTAGCGGGGGGGCACAATGAGCAGTTCTTC.

This clonotype was observed a handful of times. The chain links TRBV10-3 to TRBJ2-5, with 8 bases identical to TRBD2. The V gene end was trimmed by 8 bases and the J gene end by 2 bases; junction bases not matched to a gene: 7. Per germline, CDR1 ENHRY and CDR2 SYGVKD. The CDR3 length is 14 residues. DNA for the CDR3: TGTGCCATCGGGGGTAGCGGGACACAAGAGACCCAGTACTTC. Its translation is CAIGGSGTQETQYF.

The CDR3 sequence is CSARDPTGGSSYEQYF. DNA for the CDR3: TGCAGTGCTAGAGATCCCACAGGGGGCAGCTCCTACGAGCAGTACTTC. The chain links TRBV20-1 to TRBJ2-7, with 9 bases identical to TRBD1. V lost 0 bases and J lost 0; bases outside the gene matches: 6. Per germline, CDR1 DFQATT and CDR2 SNEGSKA (reference sequence). This CDR3 has 16 residues.

This clonotype was picked up a small number of times. The V gene is TRBV6-2 or TRBV6-3, the J gene TRBJ1-2, with D unresolved. CDR1 and CDR2 (germline): MNHEY, SVGEGT. The CDR3 runs 14 residues. Trimming pared 0 bases from V and 6 bases from J, leaving 11 bases between. For the CDR3, the DNA is TGTGCCAGCAGTTACTCGATGCAGGCTAATGGCTACACCTTC. Translating gives CASSYSMQANGYTF.

The sample holds a few counts of this clonotype. Written as DNA, the CDR3 is TGTGCCAGCTCACCACCACGCTCCGGGGGGGCCTATGGCTACACCTTC. It translates to CASSPPRSGGAYGYTF. The chain carries TRBV18 and TRBJ1-2; D might be TRBD1 (6 bases). CDR1 is KGHSH, CDR2 LQKENI, per germline. The CDR3 consists of 16 residues. The V end lost 0 bases, the J end lost 4 bases, and 15 bases lay between the germline ends.

A few counts support this clonotype. This rearrangement joins TRBV4-1 to TRBJ2-3, with TRBD2 identical over 12 bases. The CDR3 contains 16 residues. V was clipped by 4 bases and J by 4 bases; unmatched bases: 6. Germline V gene lookup returns CDR1 MGHRA and CDR2 YSYEKL. In DNA form, the CDR3 reads TGCGCCAGCAGCCTACGACTAGCGGGGGCCCCAGATACGCAGTATTTT. This codes for CASSLRLAGAPDTQYF.

A few counts support this clonotype. V gene TRBV20-1 combines with J gene TRBJ2-7, with a tentative D call TRBD1 (6 bases). The CDR3 covers 14 residues. CDR1 and CDR2 (germline): DFQATT, SNEGSKA (reference sequence). The V end lost 1 base, the J end lost 2 bases, and 12 bases lay between the germline ends. The CDR3 nucleotides are TGCAGTGCTAGAGCCCACGCAGGGGCCTACGAGCAGTACTTC. Residues: CSARAHAGAYEQYF.

The chain couples TRBV18 to TRBJ2-1, with 10 bases that match TRBD2. J lost 2 bases, V lost 6 bases, and 16 bases had no gene match. CDR1 is KGHSH and CDR2 is LQKENI in the germline V gene. This CDR3 has 19 amino acids. CDR3 sequence reads: CASSLKASVAGGTYNEQFF. Here the CDR3 DNA reads TGTGCCAGCTCCCTGAAGGCTTCGGTAGCGGGGGGTACCTACAATGAGCAGTTCTTC.

This clonotype was seen a few times. The chain has TRBV5-8 and TRBJ2-5; D call uncertain. The CDR3 sequence is 15 residues long. Germline V CDR1 and CDR2: SGHTS, YDEGEE. V lost 3 bases, J lost 0 bases, and 12 bases lay in between. The chain's CDR3 is CASSSRELYQETQYF. CDR3 DNA sequence: TGTGCCAGCAGCTCGCGAGAGTTGTACCAAGAGACCCAGTACTTC.

The chain is built from TRBV5-8 and TRBJ1-4, with D perhaps TRBD1 (5 bases). Germline V CDR1 and CDR2: SGHTS, YDEGEE. The CDR3 has 15 residues. Between the trimmed V and J ends, which lost 0 bases and 3 bases, there was a span of 9 bases. CDR3 coding DNA: TGTGCCAGCAGCTTGGGGGGCAGGGCTAATGAAAAACTGTTTTTT. This translates into CASSLGGRANEKLFF.

This clonotype came up a few times. The J gene is TRBJ2-2, the V gene TRBV10-3, with D tentatively TRBD1 (5 bases). Trimming cost V 6 bases and J 1 base, with 6 bases left between them. This CDR3 region has 13 residues. Germline-derived CDR1 and CDR2 are ENHRY and SYGVKD. The CDR3 sequence is CAIRTENTGELFF. Written as DNA, the CDR3 is TGTGCCATCAGGACAGAGAACACCGGGGAGCTGTTTTTT.

This sequence joins TRBV12-3 or TRBV12-4 and TRBJ1-1, with a possible D match to TRBD1 (5 bases). The ends were cut back, 6 bases at V and 0 bases at J, with 11 bases in the middle. The CDR3 runs to 14 residues. DNA of the CDR3: TGTGCCAGCAGCTTGACAGCCATGAACACTGAAGCTTTCTTT. Translation: CASSLTAMNTEAFF.

The chain uses TRBV5-6 and TRBJ1-1; a possible D gene is TRBD1 (5 bases). The germline CDR1 and CDR2 sequences are SGHDT and YYEEEE. V lost 0 bases and J 4 bases, leaving 10 bases between the germline ends. This CDR3 region has 14 residues. CDR3 in amino acids: CASSLGGKGTEAFF. The CDR3 bases are TGTGCCAGCAGCTTGGGGGGCAAAGGCACTGAAGCTTTCTTT.

This chain uses TRBV27 with TRBJ2-1; D may match TRBD1 or TRBD2 (5 bases each). Germline CDR1 is MNHEY and CDR2 is SMNVEV (reference sequence). CDR3 length: 16 residues. V was cut by 5 bases and J by 1 base, with 15 bases left in between. The CDR3 here is CASSIKGPRSYNEQFF. CDR3 DNA: TGTGCCAGCAGTATAAAGGGACCCCGGTCCTACAATGAGCAGTTCTTC.

The chain couples TRBV11-3 to TRBJ2-7; D gene ambiguous. The V and J ends lost 1 base and 0 bases respectively, with 7 bases between them. CDR1 and CDR2 from the germline V gene are SGHNT and YENEEA. This CDR3 has 14 residues. The CDR3, as DNA: TGTGCCAGCAGCTTAGGGGGAAGCTCCTACGAGCAGTACTTC. Its translation: CASSLGGSSYEQYF.

Only one count was recorded for this clonotype. V gene TRBV12-3 or TRBV12-4 combines with J gene TRBJ2-5, with 8 positions matching TRBD1. V trimming: 6 bases; J trimming: 1 base; junction bases outside the gene matches: 4. CDR3 length: 14 residues. The CDR3 region has the DNA TGTGCCAGCAGCCTTGACAGGGGCCAAGAGACCCAGTACTTC. It encodes CASSLDRGQETQYF.

CDR3 in DNA: TGTGCCAGCAGCGGAACCTCGAGGGCAGATACGCAGTATTTT. Translated, it gives CASSGTSRADTQYF. The chain has TRBV5-4 and TRBJ2-3; tentative D call: TRBD2 (5 bases). Trimming left V 4 bases short and J 4 bases short, with 13 bases between. The CDR3 runs to 14 residues. Germline V gene sequence: CDR1 SGHNT, CDR2 YYREEE (reference sequence).

The chain couples TRBV6-2 or TRBV6-3 to TRBJ2-7; D unclear. V was clipped by 5 bases and J by 7 bases, with 21 bases between them. This CDR3 contains 15 residues. Germline CDR1 is MNHEY and CDR2 is SVGEGT. The CDR3 nucleotides read TGTGCCAGCAGTATGGCAGGCAGGACGCCCTGGGAGCAGTACTTC. It codes for CASSMAGRTPWEQYF.

The J gene is TRBJ1-5, the V gene TRBV3-1, with D hard to call. This CDR3 spans 14 amino acids. Looked up from germline, CDR1 is LGHDT and CDR2 is YNNKEL (reference sequence). Trimming stripped 4 bases from V and 0 bases from J, with 7 bases between. This CDR3 is CASSPTNSNQPQHF. In DNA form, the CDR3 reads TGTGCCAGCAGCCCCACCAATAGCAATCAGCCCCAGCATTTT.

This clonotype has just a few counts. The chain is built from TRBV7-2 and TRBJ1-6; D is perhaps TRBD1 (6 bases). The length of the CDR3 is 14 residues. V was trimmed by 5 bases and J by 7 bases, leaving 12 bases between them. CDR1 is SGHTA and CDR2 is FQGNSA in the germline V gene. CDR3 protein: CASSRRTENSPLHF. The CDR3, as DNA: TGTGCCAGCAGCCGGAGGACAGAAAATTCACCCCTCCACTTT.

This clonotype turned up a few times. V usage is TRBV11-2 and J usage is TRBJ1-2; D is perhaps TRBD1 (6 bases). The CDR3 consists of 12 residues. The V gene lost 5 bases and the J gene lost 2 bases, with 6 bases spanning the gap. CDR1 and CDR2 (germline): SGHAT, FQNNGV. CDR3 in DNA: TGTGCCAGCAGCACAGGGAACTATGGCTACACCTTC. Translated, it gives CASSTGNYGYTF. Drawing the rest from reference TRBV11-2 and TRBJ1-2, the complete variable domain is EAGVAQSPRYKIIEKRQSVAFWCNPISGHATLYWYQQILGQGPKLLIQFQNNGVVDDSQLPKDRFSAERLKGVDSTLKIQPAKLEDSAVYLCASSTGNYGYTFGSGTRLTVV.

The chain employs TRBV28 and TRBJ1-6; no reliable D call. The CDR3 covers 13 residues. V lost 7 bases, J lost 10 bases, and 14 bases lay in between. Germline V gene data show CDR1 as MDHEN and CDR2 as SYDVKM. CDR3 loop: CASTSRPGSPLHF. For the CDR3, the DNA is TGTGCCAGCACCTCTCGACCGGGGTCACCCCTCCACTTT.

The chain links TRBV27 to TRBJ2-7; the D gene could be TRBD1 or TRBD2 (5 bases each). Germline CDR1 reads MNHEY; CDR2 reads SMNVEV (reference sequence). The CDR3 runs to 16 residues. The V gene lost 5 bases and the J gene lost 6 bases, with 23 bases spanning the gap. Written as DNA, the CDR3 is TGTGCCAGCAGTAAACGACAGAGTACTAATGGGGGCGAGCAGTACTTC. This gives the protein CASSKRQSTNGGEQYF.

This rearrangement joins TRBV14 to TRBJ2-2, with D possibly being TRBD2 (6 bases). Deletions cut 1 base from V and 5 bases from J, with 11 bases between. The CDR3 length is 15 residues. CDR1 is SGHDN and CDR2 is FVKESK in the germline V gene. As DNA, the CDR3 is TGTGCCAGCAGCCAAGGGGAGGTGCATACCGGGGAGCTGTTTTTT. It translates to CASSQGEVHTGELFF.